This paragraph covers one T cell receptor beta chain sequence. These data belong to a study of cytomegalovirus exposure and HLA in healthy donors. CDR1 and CDR2 from the germline V gene are SNHLY and FYNNEI. Losses at the gene ends were 6 bases for V and 0 bases for J; bases not matched to a gene: 8. This CDR3 comprises 16 residues. The PCR employed 60 Vbeta primers together with 13 Jbeta primers. The repertoire was sequenced with immunoSEQ multiplex PCR; TCRdb's copy has only in-frame clones and lacks some. This sample yields some 160,000 clones, of which just over 75% are seen a single time; roughly 1.4% belongs to the top ten.

This clonotype originated in a man in his forties or fifties in good health and CMV-seronegative. This chain joins TRBV2 and TRBJ1-3; 7 bases line up with TRBD1. Sequencing was carried out using PBMCs. CDR3: CASSLQGSYSGNTIYF. The CDR3 DNA reads as TGTGCCAGCAGCTTACAGGGGTCCTACTCTGGAAACACCATATATTTT.